Detailed here is one T cell receptor beta chain. The sample is drawn from a study of shared clonotypes between healthy human individuals. The V and J ends lost 2 bases and 3 bases respectively, with 17 bases between them. The germline CDR1 and CDR2 sequences are MDHEN and SYDVKM. The length of the CDR3 is 16 residues. The method was immunoSEQ multiplex PCR; TCRdb's version includes in-frame clones alone and lacks a portion of them. In the table there are about 110,000 clones, about 70% of which are singletons. Sequenced material: memory CD8+ T cells sorted from blood. Subset meaning: CD45RO+ cells pooled with CCR7-negative TemRA cells. This receptor was identified in a woman in her 30s in good health. The chain links TRBV28 to TRBJ2-7, with D possibly being TRBD1 (6 bases). The CDR3 sequence: CASSLGSRQVIYEQYF. The CDR3 DNA follows: TGTGCCAGCAGTTTAGGGTCCAGACAGGTCATCTACGAGCAGTACTTC.